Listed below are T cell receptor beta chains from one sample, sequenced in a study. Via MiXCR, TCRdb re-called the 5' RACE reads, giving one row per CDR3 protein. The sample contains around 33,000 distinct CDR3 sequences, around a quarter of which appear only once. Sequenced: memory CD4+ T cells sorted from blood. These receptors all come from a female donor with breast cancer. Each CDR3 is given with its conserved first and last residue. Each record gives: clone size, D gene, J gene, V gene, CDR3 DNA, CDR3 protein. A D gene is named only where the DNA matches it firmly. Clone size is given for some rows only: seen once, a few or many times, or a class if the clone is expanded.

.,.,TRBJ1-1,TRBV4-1,TGCGCCAGCAGCCAAGGGAGATTGACTGAAGCTTTCTTT,CASSQGRLTEAFF
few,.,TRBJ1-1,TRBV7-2,TGTGCCAGCAGCCAACTACGGGCCGCAGAAGCTTTCTTT,CASSQLRAAEAFF
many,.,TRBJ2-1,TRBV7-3,TGTGCCAGCAGCTTAACCGTTGATTATGAGCAGTTCTTC,CASSLTVDYEQFF
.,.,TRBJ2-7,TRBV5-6,TGTGCCAGCAGAGCCGGGCCGGGTGGCGAGCAGTACTTC,CASRAGPGGEQYF
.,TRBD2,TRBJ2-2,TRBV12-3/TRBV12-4,TGTGCCAGCAGTTTAGAAGGGACTAGCGGGAGGGCGAGAACCGGGGAGCTGTTTTTT,CASSLEGTSGRARTGELFF
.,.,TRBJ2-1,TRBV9,TGTGCCAGCAGCGTAGGAGGACTGGGGGTTCGTTTGAGTTCCTACAATGAGCAGTTCTTC,CASSVGGLGVRLSSYNEQFF
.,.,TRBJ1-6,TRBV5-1,TGCGCCAGCAGCTTGGACAGGCCTTATAATTCACCCCTCCACTTT,CASSLDRPYNSPLHF
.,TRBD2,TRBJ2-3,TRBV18,TGTGCCAGCTCACCAAGCGGGAGAAGGGCAGATACGCAGTATTTT,CASSPSGRRADTQYF
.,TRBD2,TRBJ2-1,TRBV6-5,TGTGCCAGCAGTTACCCAGAGCGGGAGGGGAATAGTAATGAGCAGTTCTTC,CASSYPEREGNSNEQFF
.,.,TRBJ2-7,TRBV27,TGTGCCAGCAGTCCGTTGGACAGAGCCTACGAGCAGTACTTC,CASSPLDRAYEQYF